This TCR beta chain was found in a study of blood T cell repertoires in COVID-19 (dated by TCRdb to the early 2020s). Some background on the complete study: Samples covering the acute and convalescent phases of COVID-19 were provided by collaborators in the United States, Italy and Spain. The prospective study material was composed of cDNA or gDNA derived from T cells, B-cell-depleted T cells, or PBMCs. Subjects who had been exposed to COVID-19, were actively infected with it, or had recovered from it provided the deeply sampled blood TCRbeta repertoires that made up the dataset. The repertoires were made available in a free public database intended to serve as a resource for research on the immune response to SARS-CoV-2. The samples were drawn from the first 160 participants of the ongoing ImmuneRACE study and from roughly 1,300 subjects provided by 6 global collaborators. The sample metadata nearly always contained a de-identified subject ID, COVID-19 status, age in years and sex. HLA class I and class II types, where available, came from metadata supplied by the sample provider rather than from assay-based typing.

From V the trimming removes 4 bases and from J it removes 9 bases, while the gene matches leave 15 bases of the junction unaccounted for. From its cysteine to its phenylalanine, the CDR3 spans 16 amino acids. Solely the CDR3 DNA is kept, with 48 bases framed from the first base. The germline V gene (reference sequence) gives CDR1 as MNHEY and CDR2 as SMNVEV. Each collaborating institution followed its own protocols to collect whole blood in K2EDTA tubes. Collaborator samples were shipped for TCRbeta analysis as frozen whole blood, isolated PBMCs, or DNA extracted from either sample type. The immunoSEQ Assay, a bias-controlled multiplex PCR, was used to amplify TCRbeta CDR3 regions from genomic DNA. As for the authors' bioinformatics: Nucleated cell counts per sample were estimated from amplification of reference gene primers within the assay. To quantify the absolute abundance of each unique TCRbeta CDR3 rearrangement, sequence reads were collapsed and filtered. For each sample, productive Simpson clonality was calculated as the square root of Simpson's diversity index across productive rearrangements. This immuneACCESS table, as held by TCRdb, lists in-frame sequences with V and J called but not all clones. Of the missing ones, under half trace to an unresolved V gene in checked studies; the others have no known cause. That table is the source of V, J and clone size, and D and trimming were worked out from the DNA. Within this sample are 50,000 to 55,000 clones, with roughly 85% of them counted one time only. The top ten constitute approximately 6.5% of the sample.

About this clone: It lacks a known antigen. No much larger clone is present one base from it, and per-base qualities are unavailable.

On the study overall, not on this receptor specifically: How much clinical and demographic metadata was included differed by source and by participant, and the metadata was provided uncurated.

The sequence derives from a man aged 55 to 70 with acute or convalescent COVID-19. The sequence is built from TRBV27 and TRBJ2-7, and TRBD1 matches 10 of the central bases. Sequencing used peripheral blood. The DNA sequence follows: TGTGCCAGCAGTTCAGGTGTCCGGGACAGGGGCTATTGGCAGTACTTC. This is translated as CASSSGVRDRGYWQYF.